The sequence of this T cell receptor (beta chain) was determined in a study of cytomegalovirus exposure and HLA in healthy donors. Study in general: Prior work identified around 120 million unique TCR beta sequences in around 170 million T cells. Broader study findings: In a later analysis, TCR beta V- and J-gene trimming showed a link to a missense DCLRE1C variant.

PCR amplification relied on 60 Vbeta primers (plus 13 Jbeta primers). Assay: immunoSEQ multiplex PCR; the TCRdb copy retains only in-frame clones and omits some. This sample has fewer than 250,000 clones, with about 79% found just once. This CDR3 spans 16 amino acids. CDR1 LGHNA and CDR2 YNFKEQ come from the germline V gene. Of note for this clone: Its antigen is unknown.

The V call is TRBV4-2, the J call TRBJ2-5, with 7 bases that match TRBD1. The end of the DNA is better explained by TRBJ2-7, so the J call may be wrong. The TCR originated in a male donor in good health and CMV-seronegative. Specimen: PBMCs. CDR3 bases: TGTGCCAGCAGCCAGACATCCGGGACAGCATCCTACGAGCAGTACTTC. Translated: CASSQTSGTASYEQYF.